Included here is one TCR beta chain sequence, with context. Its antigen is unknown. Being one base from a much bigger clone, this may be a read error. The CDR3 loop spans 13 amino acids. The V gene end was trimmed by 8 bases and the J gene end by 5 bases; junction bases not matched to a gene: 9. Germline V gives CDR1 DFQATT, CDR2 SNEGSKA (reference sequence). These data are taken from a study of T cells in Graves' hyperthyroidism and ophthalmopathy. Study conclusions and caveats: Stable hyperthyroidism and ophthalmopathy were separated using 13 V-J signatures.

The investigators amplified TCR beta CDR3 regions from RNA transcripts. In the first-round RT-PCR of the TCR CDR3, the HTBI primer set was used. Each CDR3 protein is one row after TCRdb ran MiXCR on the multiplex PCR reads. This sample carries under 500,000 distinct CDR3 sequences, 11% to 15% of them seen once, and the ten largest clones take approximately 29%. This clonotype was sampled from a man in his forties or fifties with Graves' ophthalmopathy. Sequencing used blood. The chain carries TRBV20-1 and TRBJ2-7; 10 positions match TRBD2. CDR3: CSTPGLAEHEQYF. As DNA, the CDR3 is TGCAGTACACCCGGACTAGCGGAACACGAGCAGTACTTC.